The present entry profiles one T cell receptor (beta chain) with its context. Germline V gene data show CDR1 as MDHEN and CDR2 as SYDVKM. The CDR3 covers 14 residues. The V and J ends lost 5 bases and 2 bases respectively, with 12 bases between them. This entry belongs to a study of CD8 T cells in Susac syndrome. The RNA, about 0.5 to 1 ug, was put through reverse transcription using random hexamers. The authors amplified TCR beta CDR3 across 54 Vbeta and 13 Jbeta using immunoSEQ multiplex PCR. TCRdb reprocessed the immunoSEQ multiplex PCR reads via MiXCR and lists one record per CDR3 protein. The profile shows some 140,000 distinct CDR3 sequences, around 90% of them singletons.

J is TRBJ1-2 and V is TRBV28, with D perhaps TRBD1 (5 bases). The TCR sequence derives from a human donor with multiple sclerosis. The sample comprised CD8+ T cells from PBMCs. The CDR3 reads CASSPSPGNYGYTF. Written as DNA, the CDR3 is TGTGCCAGCAGTCCATCCCCAGGGAACTATGGCTACACCTTC.